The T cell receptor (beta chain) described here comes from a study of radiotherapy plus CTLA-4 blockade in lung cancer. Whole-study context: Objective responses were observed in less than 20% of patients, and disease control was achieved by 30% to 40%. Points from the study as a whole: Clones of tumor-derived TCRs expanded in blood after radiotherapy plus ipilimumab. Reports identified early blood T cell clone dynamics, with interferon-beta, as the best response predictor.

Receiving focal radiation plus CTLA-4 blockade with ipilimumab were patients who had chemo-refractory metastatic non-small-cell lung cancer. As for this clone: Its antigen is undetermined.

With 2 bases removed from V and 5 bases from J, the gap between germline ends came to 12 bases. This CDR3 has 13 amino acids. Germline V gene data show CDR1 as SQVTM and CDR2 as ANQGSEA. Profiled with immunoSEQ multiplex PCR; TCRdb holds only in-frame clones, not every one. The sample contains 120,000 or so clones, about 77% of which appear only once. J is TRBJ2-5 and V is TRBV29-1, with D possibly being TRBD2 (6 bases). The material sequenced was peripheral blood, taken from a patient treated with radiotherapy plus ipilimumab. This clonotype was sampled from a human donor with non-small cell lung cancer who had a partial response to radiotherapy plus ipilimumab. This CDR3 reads CSVERGSRETQYF. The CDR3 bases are TGCAGCGTTGAACGGGGGTCAAGGGAGACCCAGTACTTC. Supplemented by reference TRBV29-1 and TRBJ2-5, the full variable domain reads SAVISQKPSRDICQRGTSLTIQCQVDSQVTMMFWYRQQPGQSLTLIATANQGSEATYESGFVIDKFPISRPNLTFSTLTVSNMSPEDSSIYLCSVERGSRETQYFGPGTRLLVL.